The 23 T cell receptor beta chains below come from one sample, sequenced in a study of blood T cell repertoires in COVID-19 (TCRdb year 2020). Libraries were constructed by the immunoSEQ multiplex PCR assay. The source is immuneACCESS, and TCRdb retained only in-frame sequences with V and J called. Part of the clones is not carried over; for the studies checked, unresolved V genes explain less than half of this, and the remainder is unexplained. For this sample the table gives 310,000 or so clones, of which more than 75% were detected only once. The leading ten clones occupy 1.5% to 2% of the sample. The material sequenced was peripheral blood. The origin of the receptors is a woman in her forties or fifties with acute or convalescent COVID-19.

V is TRBV9 and J is TRBJ2-1; 9 bases are a match to TRBD2. Germline V gene sequence: CDR1 SGDLS, CDR2 YYNGEE. This CDR3 comprises 15 residues. Trimming at V came to 0 bases and at J to 3 bases, leaving 1 base not matched to a gene. This CDR3 reads CASSVVTSGYNEQFF. The CDR3 DNA follows: TGTGCCAGCAGCGTAGTGACTAGCGGCTACAATGAGCAGTTCTTC.

V usage is TRBV28 and J usage is TRBJ1-6; the match to TRBD1 covers 8 bases. The germline CDR1 and CDR2 sequences are MDHEN and SYDVKM. V shed 0 bases and J 7 bases; nucleotides not matched to a gene: 8. The CDR3 loop spans 17 amino acids. CDR3 sequence (DNA): TGTGCCAGCAGTTTATGGAAAACAGGGGGACCAAATTCACCCCTCCACTTT. Its translation: CASSLWKTGGPNSPLHF.

V and J are TRBV5-1 and TRBJ1-4; 8 positions match TRBD1. The CDR3 consists of 14 residues. Germline CDR1 is SGHRS and CDR2 is YFSETQ. The ends lost 4 bases at V and 8 bases at J; junction bases unmatched: 7. Here the CDR3 DNA reads TGCGCCAGCAGCCCTGACAGGGGTTACGAAAAACTGTTTTTT. As protein: CASSPDRGYEKLFF. The whole variable domain, remainder taken from reference TRBV5-1 and TRBJ1-4, is KAGVTQTPRYLIKTRGQQVTLSCSPISGHRSVSWYQQTPGQGLQFLFEYFSETQRNKGNFPGRFSGRQFSNSRSEMNVSTLELGDSALYLCASSPDRGYEKLFFGSGTQLSVL.

This rearrangement joins TRBV30 to TRBJ2-7; 9 bases match TRBD2. This CDR3 is 15 amino acids long. With V trimmed by 2 bases and J by 3 bases, 8 bases remained unmatched. Germline-derived CDR1 and CDR2 are GTSNPN and SVGIG (reference sequence). The CDR3 region is CAWSFNLAGLYEQYF. CDR3 bases: TGTGCCTGGAGTTTCAACCTAGCGGGGCTCTACGAGCAGTACTTC.

The V gene is TRBV5-1, the J gene TRBJ2-3, with a weak D call TRBD2 (5 bases). This CDR3 region has 16 residues. The germline V and J ends were trimmed by 4 bases and 4 bases, with 19 bases remaining between them. CDR1 SGHRS and CDR2 YFSETQ come from the germline V gene. CDR3 residues: CASSPDGEGRPDTQYF. The CDR3 region has the DNA TGCGCCAGCAGCCCGGATGGTGAGGGCCGCCCAGATACGCAGTATTTT.

This clone was found a few times. This chain connects TRBV29-1 to TRBJ2-5, with a weak D call TRBD1 (6 bases). CDR3 length: 15 residues. V lost 4 bases to trimming and J lost 5 bases, with 20 bases between them. Germline V gives CDR1 SQVTM, CDR2 ANQGSEA. CDR3 DNA: TGCAGCGTTGGCGGAGGTTGGGACAAAAAGGAGACCCAGTACTTC. It translates to CSVGGGWDKKETQYF.

The V call is TRBV19, the J call TRBJ1-6, with TRBD1 matching over 9 bases. The CDR3 is made up of 17 amino acids. CDR1 and CDR2 from the germline V gene are LNHDA and SQIVND (reference sequence). The junction had 11 bases not matched to a gene; V was cut back by 5 bases and J by 6 bases. Here the CDR3 DNA reads TGTGCCAGTAGTCTAACCGGGACAGGGAGTGGTAATTCACCCCTCCACTTT. Translating it yields CASSLTGTGSGNSPLHF.

This clone came up a few times. The chain recombines TRBV7-3 with TRBJ2-7, with D hard to call. Trimming took 2 bases from V and 3 from J, leaving 8 bases between them. Looked up from germline, CDR1 is SGHTA and CDR2 is FQGTGA. The CDR3 has 13 residues. The CDR3 loop is CASSLAINYEQYF. CDR3 nucleotides: TGTGCCAGCAGCTTAGCGATCAACTACGAGCAGTACTTC.

The chain has TRBV27 and TRBJ1-2; D might be TRBD1 (5 bases). Trimming took 3 bases from V and 8 from J, leaving 22 bases between them. This CDR3 has 16 amino acids. In germline, CDR1 is MNHEY, CDR2 SMNVEV (reference sequence). This CDR3 reads CASSFTGPRGLRGYTF. The CDR3 DNA reads as TGTGCCAGCAGTTTCACGGGCCCTAGGGGTTTACGCGGCTACACCTTC.

The J gene is TRBJ2-3, the V gene TRBV5-6; TRBD1 agrees at 7 bases. The CDR3 length is 15 residues. J lost 2 bases, V lost 4 bases, and 7 bases had no gene match. CDR1 SGHDT and CDR2 YYEEEE come from the germline V gene. The CDR3 DNA is TGTGCCAGCAGCGACAGGGCCCCCCTCACAGATACGCAGTATTTT. It codes for CASSDRAPLTDTQYF.

This rearrangement joins TRBV28 to TRBJ1-3, with a possible D match to TRBD1 (6 bases). V was clipped by 7 bases and J by 0 bases, with 10 bases between them. The CDR3 consists of 14 residues. Germline V gene data show CDR1 as MDHEN and CDR2 as SYDVKM. DNA of the CDR3: TGTGCCAGCACCTTAGGGGGCTCTGGAAACACCATATATTTT. Its translation is CASTLGGSGNTIYF.

This rearrangement joins TRBV7-8 to TRBJ2-5, with a possible D match to TRBD2 (7 bases). Trimming removed 7 bases at V and 4 bases at J, with 19 bases between. This CDR3 region has 15 residues. The germline gives CDR1 SGHVS, CDR2 FQNEAQ. CDR3 coding DNA: TGTGCCAGCACCATGTCCGGGGGGCGGGGAGAGACCCAGTACTTC. Residues: CASTMSGGRGETQYF.

This rearrangement joins TRBV5-1 to TRBJ1-1, with TRBD1 as a possible D gene (5 bases). Per germline, CDR1 SGHRS and CDR2 YFSETQ. V was pared by 7 bases and J by 1 base, with 14 bases between. The CDR3 has 14 residues. CDR3 nucleotide sequence: TGCGCCAGCCGACCAGGGTCAACGAACACTGAAGCTTTCTTT. It encodes CASRPGSTNTEAFF. Variable domain in full (rest from reference TRBV5-1 and TRBJ1-1): KAGVTQTPRYLIKTRGQQVTLSCSPISGHRSVSWYQQTPGQGLQFLFEYFSETQRNKGNFPGRFSGRQFSNSRSEMNVSTLELGDSALYLCASRPGSTNTEAFFGQGTRLTVV.

The V call is TRBV5-1, the J call TRBJ2-7; TRBD2 agrees at 11 bases. The CDR3 is 16 amino acids. Unmatched junction bases numbered 14, after V lost 0 bases and J lost 12 bases. Per the germline V gene, CDR1 is SGHRS and CDR2 is YFSETQ. The CDR3 DNA reads as TGCGCCAGCAGCTTGGACATTAGCGGGAGGGCCGAATTTCGGTACTTC. This codes for CASSLDISGRAEFRYF.

This clone was counted a few times. V gene TRBV28 combines with J gene TRBJ1-2; 9 bases align to TRBD1. The CDR3 has 15 residues. Germline CDR1 MDHEN, CDR2 SYDVKM. Unmatched junction bases numbered 8, after V lost 6 bases and J lost 3 bases. CDR3 nucleotide sequence: TGTGCCAGCAGCCCTCCAGGACAGGGGCACTATGGCTACACCTTC. Amino acids: CASSPPGQGHYGYTF.

This chain's CDR3 is CASSLGLPRVLETQYF. In nucleotides, the CDR3 is TGTGCCAGCAGCTTAGGACTACCGCGGGTGTTGGAGACCCAGTACTTC. The genes are TRBV9 and TRBJ2-5; TRBD2 is a possible D gene (6 bases). This CDR3 has 16 amino acids. Trimming removed 4 bases from V and 5 bases from J, with 21 bases in between. Germline V CDR1 and CDR2: SGDLS, YYNGEE.

This clone occurred a few times. The rearrangement joins TRBV12-3 or TRBV12-4 to TRBJ2-7, with TRBD2 matching over 7 bases. The junction had 3 bases not matched to a gene; V was cut back by 3 bases and J by 4 bases. This CDR3 is built from 13 residues. The CDR3 coding sequence is TGTGCCAGCAGTTTGGGAGCGGGGTACGAGCAGTACTTC. The encoded protein is CASSLGAGYEQYF.

The count of this clone is one. The V call is TRBV7-9, the J call TRBJ2-1; TRBD2 aligns across 13 bases. V dropped 4 bases and J dropped 7; count of bases not matched to a gene: 7. There are 16 residues in the CDR3. CDR1 is SEHNR, CDR2 FQNEAQ, per germline (reference sequence). CDR3 in amino acids: CASSSTSGRAGNEQFF. The CDR3 DNA follows: TGTGCCAGCAGCTCCACTAGCGGGAGGGCCGGGAATGAGCAGTTCTTC.

The rearrangement links TRBV2 to TRBJ2-2, with 8 bases that match TRBD1. J lost 0 bases, V lost 4 bases, and 1 base had no gene match. The CDR3 spans 15 residues. Looked up from germline, CDR1 is SNHLY and CDR2 is FYNNEI. This CDR3 is CASSVTGANTGELFF. CDR3 sequence (DNA): TGTGCCAGCAGTGTGACAGGGGCGAACACCGGGGAGCTGTTTTTT.

The chain is built from TRBV7-9 and TRBJ2-3; 16 bases agree with TRBD2. Germline assignment: CDR1 SEHNR and CDR2 FQNEAQ (reference sequence). V was pared by 5 bases and J by 4 bases, with 9 bases of the junction left unmatched. This CDR3 spans 18 amino acids. CDR3 amino acids: CASSAPGTSGGGADTQYF. The CDR3 nucleotides are TGTGCCAGCAGCGCACCCGGGACTAGCGGGGGGGGTGCAGATACGCAGTATTTT.

This CDR3 reads CASRPRVLGPGISSYNGQFF. In nucleotides, the CDR3 is TGTGCCAGCAGGCCTAGGGTCTTAGGCCCGGGGATTAGCTCCTACAATGGGCAGTTCTTC. V gene TRBV21-1 combines with J gene TRBJ2-1; the table names TRBD2, a call not compared with the DNA. TRBV21-1 counts as a pseudogene. This CDR3 is 20 amino acids long.

The V and J genes are TRBV6-5 and TRBJ2-2; D unclear. The CDR3 loop spans 14 amino acids. The V and J ends lost 6 bases and 3 bases respectively, with 11 bases between them. Looked up from germline, CDR1 is MNHEY and CDR2 is SVGAGI. CDR3 region: CASRWNRDTGELFF. The CDR3 DNA reads as TGTGCCAGCAGGTGGAATCGGGACACCGGGGAGCTGTTTTTT.

The chain is built from TRBV3-1 (or the pseudogene TRBV3-2) and TRBJ2-1; TRBD2 is a possible D gene (5 bases). The CDR3 is 15 amino acids. Germline V gene sequence: CDR1 LGHDT, CDR2 YNNKEL (reference sequence). V was trimmed by 1 base and J by 0 bases, leaving 7 bases between them. CDR3 in amino acids: CASSQAGISYNEQFF. CDR3 DNA sequence: TGTGCCAGCAGCCAAGCCGGGATCTCCTACAATGAGCAGTTCTTC.